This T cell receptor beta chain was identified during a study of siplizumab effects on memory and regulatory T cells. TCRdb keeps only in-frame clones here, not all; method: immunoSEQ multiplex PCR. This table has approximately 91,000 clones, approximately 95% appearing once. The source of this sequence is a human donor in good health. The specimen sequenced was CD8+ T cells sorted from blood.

CDR3 sequence: CASSIASSGHPSYEQYF. CDR3 sequence (DNA): TGTGCCAGTAGTATAGCTTCCTCGGGACACCCCTCCTACGAGCAGTACTTC. The rearrangement uses TRBV19 and TRBJ2-7, with D possibly matching TRBD1 (6 bases). V was pared by 1 base and J by 0 bases, with 16 bases between. This CDR3 is 17 amino acids long. Germline CDR1 and CDR2: LNHDA and SQIVND (reference sequence).